One and the same sample provided the 26 T cell receptor beta chains below, sequenced in a study of T cell responses to AZD1222 COVID-19 vaccine. Clones were read by immunoSEQ multiplex PCR, and TCRdb kept only the in-frame ones, dropping some. The table shows roughly 150,000 clones, with roughly 92% occurring only once. The sample consisted of peripheral blood, taken 28 days after the second AZD1222 dose. The receptors come from an adult who received the AZD1222 COVID-19 vaccine.

V usage is TRBV7-6 and J usage is TRBJ2-5; 7 bases match TRBD1. V trimming: 0 bases; J trimming: 1 base; junction bases outside the gene matches: 8. This CDR3 comprises 17 residues. Germline lookup yields CDR1 SGHVS and CDR2 FNYEAQ. The CDR3 region is CASSLAKGARPQETQYF. The CDR3 region has the DNA TGTGCCAGCAGCTTAGCGAAGGGGGCCCGACCCCAAGAGACCCAGTACTTC.

The V call is TRBV7-9, the J call TRBJ1-1; 8 bases line up with TRBD1. The J segment lost 7 bases and the V segment lost 3 bases, leaving 7 bases of the junction unmatched. CDR1 is SEHNR, CDR2 FQNEAQ, per germline (reference sequence). This CDR3 region has 14 residues. In DNA, the CDR3 is TGTGCCAGCAGCTTCCATGACAGGGGAGGTGAAGCTTTCTTT. Translated, it gives CASSFHDRGGEAFF.

The J gene is TRBJ1-5, the V gene TRBV28; unclear D gene. Trimming left V 1 base short and J 1 base short, with 5 bases between. The germline gives CDR1 MDHEN, CDR2 SYDVKM. The CDR3 sequence is 14 residues long. The CDR3 region is CASSLLDSNQPQHF. CDR3 nucleotide sequence: TGTGCCAGCAGTTTATTAGACAGCAATCAGCCCCAGCATTTT.

The chain uses TRBV19 and TRBJ2-7; 9 bases match TRBD1. The length of the CDR3 is 15 residues. The junction had 5 bases not matched to a gene; V was cut back by 3 bases and J by 2 bases. Germline lookup yields CDR1 LNHDA and CDR2 SQIVND (reference sequence). In DNA, the CDR3 is TGTGCCAGTAGTATGGGGGGACAGGGAGCCTACGAGCAGTACTTC. It encodes CASSMGGQGAYEQYF.

J is TRBJ2-7 and V is TRBV21-1. TRBV21-1 is termed a pseudogene. The CDR3 has 12 amino acids. CDR3 residues: CAGSKGSVRWYV. The CDR3 coding sequence is TGTGCCGGCAGCAAAGGCTCCGTTCGCTGGTACGTC.

This chain uses TRBV19 with TRBJ1-4; possibly TRBD1 for D (5 bases). Trimming stripped 2 bases from V and 8 bases from J, with 9 bases between. The CDR3 loop spans 13 amino acids. Germline lookup yields CDR1 LNHDA and CDR2 SQIVND (reference sequence). The CDR3 DNA sequence: TGTGCCAGTAGTATACAGGGTGGAGAAAAACTGTTTTTT. It translates to CASSIQGGEKLFF.

The chain joins TRBV5-1 to TRBJ1-1; D is unclear. V lost 0 bases and J 5 bases, leaving 14 bases between the germline ends. CDR1 is SGHRS, CDR2 YFSETQ, per germline. This CDR3 region has 15 residues. The CDR3 region is CASSLATHTGTEAFF. The DNA of the CDR3 is TGCGCCAGCAGCTTGGCTACTCATACCGGGACTGAAGCTTTCTTT.

The chain employs TRBV12-3 or TRBV12-4 and TRBJ2-1; D not certain. The CDR3 length is 11 residues. V dropped 5 bases and J dropped 7 bases, with 6 bases sitting between them. The DNA of the CDR3 is TGTGCCAGCAGTGGCGGTAATGAGCAGTTCTTC. Translating gives CASSGGNEQFF.

V gene TRBV10-3 combines with J gene TRBJ1-1, with TRBD1 identical over 9 bases. Germline V gene sequence: CDR1 ENHRY, CDR2 SYGVKD. Trimming at V came to 4 bases and at J to 0 bases, leaving 9 bases not matched to a gene. The length of the CDR3 is 17 residues. DNA of the CDR3: TGTGCCATCAGTGCCGTCCCGGGACAGGGACTGAACACTGAAGCTTTCTTT. Its translation: CAISAVPGQGLNTEAFF.

This chain uses TRBV7-9 with TRBJ1-4, with 7 bases lining up with TRBD1. V lost 5 bases and J lost 7; bases outside the gene matches: 10. The length of the CDR3 is 15 residues. Germline values: CDR1 SEHNR, CDR2 FQNEAQ (reference sequence). The CDR3 spells CASSPPDRAGEKLFF. The CDR3 DNA is TGTGCCAGCAGCCCCCCAGACAGGGCAGGTGAAAAACTGTTTTTT. Full variable domain (outside the CDR3, taken from reference TRBV7-9 and TRBJ1-4): DTGVSQNPRHKITKRGQNVTFRCDPISEHNRLYWYRQTLGQGPEFLTYFQNEAQLEKSRLLSDRFSAERPKGSFSTLEIQRTEQGDSAMYLCASSPPDRAGEKLFFGSGTQLSVL.

This clone came up once. The chain uses TRBV11-2 and TRBJ2-5; unclear D gene. The CDR3 spans 13 residues. Trimming took 1 base from V and 1 from J, leaving 4 bases between them. Germline V lookup: CDR1 SGHAT, CDR2 FQNNGV. The CDR3 reads CASSLALQETQYF. Written as DNA, the CDR3 is TGTGCCAGCAGCTTAGCCCTCCAAGAGACCCAGTACTTC. Using reference TRBV11-2 and TRBJ2-5 for the parts outside the CDR3, the full variable domain is EAGVAQSPRYKIIEKRQSVAFWCNPISGHATLYWYQQILGQGPKLLIQFQNNGVVDDSQLPKDRFSAERLKGVDSTLKIQPAKLEDSAVYLCASSLALQETQYFGPGTRLLVL.

This sequence joins TRBV18 and TRBJ2-5; weak D call: TRBD2 (6 bases). Germline CDR1 reads KGHSH; CDR2 reads LQKENI. V was trimmed by 4 bases and J by 5 bases, leaving 17 bases between them. This CDR3 is built from 15 residues. This CDR3 is CASSRGTQGGETQYF. Written as DNA, the CDR3 is TGTGCCAGCTCACGAGGGACCCAGGGAGGTGAGACCCAGTACTTC.

The V call is TRBV5-1, the J call TRBJ1-2, with 10 bases fitting TRBD1. Per germline, CDR1 SGHRS and CDR2 YFSETQ. CDR3 length: 14 amino acids. After removal of 4 bases from V and 2 bases from J, the junction contained 2 bases not matched to a gene. This chain's CDR3 is CASSTGQGNYGYTF. In DNA, the CDR3 is TGCGCCAGCAGCACGGGACAGGGGAACTATGGCTACACCTTC. Supplemented by reference TRBV5-1 and TRBJ1-2, the full variable domain reads KAGVTQTPRYLIKTRGQQVTLSCSPISGHRSVSWYQQTPGQGLQFLFEYFSETQRNKGNFPGRFSGRQFSNSRSEMNVSTLELGDSALYLCASSTGQGNYGYTFGSGTRLTVV.

This clone was recorded a few times. The rearrangement uses TRBV7-9 and TRBJ1-1; D is unresolved. Germline V CDR1 and CDR2: SEHNR, FQNEAQ (reference sequence). V was pared by 1 base and J by 0 bases, with 3 bases between. The CDR3 has 13 residues. The CDR3 nucleotides are TGTGCCAGCAGCTTAGACTTGAACACTGAAGCTTTCTTT. As protein: CASSLDLNTEAFF. Filled out from reference TRBV7-9 and TRBJ1-1, the complete variable domain reads DTGVSQNPRHKITKRGQNVTFRCDPISEHNRLYWYRQTLGQGPEFLTYFQNEAQLEKSRLLSDRFSAERPKGSFSTLEIQRTEQGDSAMYLCASSLDLNTEAFFGQGTRLTVV.

This chain uses TRBV14 with TRBJ2-7, with no clear D. The V gene's germline CDR1 is SGHDN and CDR2 FVKESK. Trimming pared 4 bases from V and 9 bases from J, leaving 13 bases between. The CDR3 is 12 residues long. CDR3 amino acids: CASSPGLVRQYF. CDR3 sequence (DNA): TGTGCCAGCAGCCCTGGTTTAGTTCGGCAGTACTTC.

The rearrangement joins TRBV30 to TRBJ1-1; D ambiguous. Trimming took 0 bases from V and 5 from J, leaving 10 bases between them. CDR1 is GTSNPN and CDR2 is SVGIG in the germline V gene (reference sequence). This CDR3 is 13 amino acids long. CDR3 region: CAWSVTVGTEAFF. The CDR3 nucleotides read TGTGCCTGGAGTGTCACCGTGGGGACTGAAGCTTTCTTT.

The chain couples TRBV7-3 to TRBJ2-6, with 7 bases fitting TRBD1. Germline values: CDR1 SGHTA, CDR2 FQGTGA. V was pared by 5 bases and J by 0 bases, with 1 base of the junction left unmatched. The CDR3 covers 15 residues. As DNA, the CDR3 is TGTGCCAGCAGCCCAGGGGGCTCTGGGGCCAACGTCCTGACTTTC. Translation: CASSPGGSGANVLTF.

The chain is built from TRBV18 and TRBJ1-6; the match to TRBD1 covers 7 bases. Germline V lookup: CDR1 KGHSH, CDR2 LQKENI. V was clipped by 3 bases and J by 7 bases; unmatched bases: 15. The CDR3 length is 18 residues. Here the CDR3 reads CASSPQRQGAPGNSPLHF. Written as DNA, the CDR3 is TGTGCCAGCTCACCTCAACGACAGGGCGCACCGGGGAATTCACCCCTCCACTTT.

The chain carries TRBV28 and TRBJ1-2; D call uncertain. This CDR3 region has 15 residues. V was cut by 7 bases and J by 7 bases, with 22 bases left in between. Germline V gives CDR1 MDHEN, CDR2 SYDVKM. This CDR3 reads CASTAGGSHPGGYTF. The CDR3 DNA is TGTGCCAGCACCGCGGGAGGATCCCACCCAGGTGGCTACACCTTC.

The rearrangement links TRBV4-3 to TRBJ1-2; no clear D. The CDR3 consists of 14 residues. Trimming removed 0 bases from V and 5 bases from J, with 10 bases in between. Germline V gene sequence: CDR1 LGHNA, CDR2 YSLEER. CDR3 in DNA: TGCGCCAGCAGCCAAGACCGGGGTGGATATGGCTACACCTTC. Its protein is CASSQDRGGYGYTF.

CDR3 coding DNA: TGTGCCAGCAGTTTATTTGCGCGACAAGGTGGGACTGAAGCTTTCTTT. Its translation is CASSLFARQGGTEAFF. V is TRBV27 and J is TRBJ1-1; no definite D call. From germline, CDR1 is MNHEY and CDR2 SMNVEV (reference sequence). Trimming took off 1 base at V and 5 bases at J, with 17 bases between the two ends. The CDR3 spans 16 residues.

This chain joins TRBV10-3 and TRBJ2-2; the D is unclear. V was clipped by 6 bases and J by 4 bases, with 15 bases between them. The CDR3 has 15 residues. Germline V gene sequence: CDR1 ENHRY, CDR2 SYGVKD. CDR3 region: CAISGVGTGTGELFF. In DNA form, the CDR3 reads TGTGCCATCAGCGGAGTTGGAACCGGCACCGGGGAGCTGTTTTTT.

The table lists this clone with a count of one. The genes are TRBV6-2 or TRBV6-3 and TRBJ1-5, with unresolved D. The V end was cut by 6 bases, the J end by 5 bases, with 11 bases between. Germline V gene data show CDR1 as MNHEY and CDR2 as SVGEGT. This CDR3 is built from 13 residues. CDR3 residues: CASSPANYQPQHF. The CDR3 DNA reads TGTGCCAGCAGCCCGGCCAACTATCAGCCCCAGCATTTT.

A single count supports this clone. This chain joins TRBV5-1 and TRBJ2-7; perhaps TRBD1 as D (5 bases). The V end was cut by 0 bases, the J end by 6 bases, with 13 bases between. This CDR3 contains 14 residues. Germline lookup yields CDR1 SGHRS and CDR2 YFSETQ. The CDR3 here is CASSLEGFSGEQYF. CDR3 bases: TGCGCCAGCAGCTTGGAGGGGTTTTCAGGCGAGCAGTACTTC.

V and J are TRBV15 and TRBJ2-7, with D uncertain. Germline values: CDR1 LNHNV, CDR2 YYDKDF (reference sequence). The CDR3 is 12 amino acids. V dropped 0 bases and J dropped 3 bases, with 3 bases sitting between them. The CDR3, as DNA: TGTGCCACCAGCAGAGACAGCTACGAGCAGTACGTC. It specifies CATSRDSYEQYV.

The chain carries TRBV5-4 and TRBJ2-5, with TRBD1 matching 11 bases. The J segment lost 5 bases and the V segment lost 3 bases, leaving 6 bases of the junction unmatched. Germline V gene data show CDR1 as SGHNT and CDR2 as YYREEE (reference sequence). This CDR3 spans 15 amino acids. Here the CDR3 reads CASSSGQGVWETQYF. The DNA for the CDR3 is TGTGCCAGCAGCTCGGGACAGGGGGTGTGGGAGACCCAGTACTTC.